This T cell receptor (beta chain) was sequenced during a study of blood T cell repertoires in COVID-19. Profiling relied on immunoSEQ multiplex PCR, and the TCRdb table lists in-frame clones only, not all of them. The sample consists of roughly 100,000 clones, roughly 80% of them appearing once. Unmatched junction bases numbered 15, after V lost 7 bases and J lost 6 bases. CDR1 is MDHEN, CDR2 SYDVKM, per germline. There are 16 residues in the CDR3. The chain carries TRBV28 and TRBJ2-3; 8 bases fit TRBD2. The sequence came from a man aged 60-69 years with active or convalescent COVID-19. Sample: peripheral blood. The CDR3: CASTTGGVSNGDTQYF. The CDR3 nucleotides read TGTGCCAGCACCACGGGAGGGGTTTCAAATGGGGATACGCAGTATTTT. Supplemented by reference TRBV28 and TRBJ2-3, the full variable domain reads DVKVTQSSRYLVKRTGEKVFLECVQDMDHENMFWYRQDPGLGLRLIYFSYDVKMKEKGDIPEGYSVSREKKERFSLILESASTNQTSMYLCASTTGGVSNGDTQYFGPGTRLTVL.